This T cell receptor beta chain came from a study of cytomegalovirus exposure and HLA in healthy donors. The PCR employed 60 Vbeta primers together with 13 Jbeta primers. Assay used: immunoSEQ multiplex PCR; TCRdb lists only in-frame clones, some missing. Here the sample table reports 20,000 to 25,000 clones. This CDR3 comprises 14 residues. Germline-derived CDR1 and CDR2 are SQVTM and ANQGSEA. V lost 7 bases to trimming and J lost 4 bases; unmatched junction nucleotides: 9. This TCR derives from a man aged 60 to 75 in good health and CMV-seropositive. J is TRBJ1-2 and V is TRBV29-1, with TRBD1 identical over 10 bases. The sequenced sample consisted of PBMCs. CDR3 loop: CSAGQGDISYGYTF. In DNA, the CDR3 is TGCAGCGCTGGACAGGGGGATATCAGCTATGGCTACACCTTC.